This record looks at one T cell receptor (beta chain) sequence and its context. As yet, its antigen is unknown. This entry is derived from a study of CD8 T cells in Susac syndrome. Overall study results and limits: In its TCR sequencing and HLA analysis, the study acknowledged that the number of individuals was relatively small.

The V gene's germline CDR1 is MNHNS and CDR2 SASEGT. Trimming removed 7 bases from V and 6 bases from J; junction bases left unmatched: 11. This CDR3 comprises 15 residues. RNA totalling roughly 0.45 to 1 ug underwent reverse transcription with random hexamers. With immunoSEQ multiplex PCR, TCR beta CDR3 was amplified across 54 Vbeta and 13 Jbeta. TCRdb reprocessed the immunoSEQ multiplex PCR reads via MiXCR and lists one record per CDR3 protein. The sample has about 130,000 distinct CDR3 sequences, about 94% seen once. Material for sequencing was CD4+ T cells from PBMCs. The receptor was isolated from a human donor with multiple sclerosis. The gene calls are TRBV6-1 and TRBJ2-7; 11 nucleotides match TRBD2. The CDR3 nucleotides read TGTGCCAGCATCCGGAGAACTAGCGGGGGCGGCGAGCAGTACTTC. This gives the protein CASIRRTSGGGEQYF.